Shown below are 19 T cell receptor beta chains from a single sample sequenced in a study of T cell responses to AZD1222 COVID-19 vaccine (dated by TCRdb to the early 2020s). Taken with the paper, the label for time point translates to: about 28 days (+/-7) after the second vaccine dose. Library preparation used the immunoSEQ multiplex PCR assay. Held by TCRdb, this immuneACCESS table contains in-frame sequences only and omits some clones. Under half of the omission traces to an unresolved V gene where checked; the cause of the rest is unknown. The sample has approximately 170,000 clones on record, approximately 90% of them singletons. The biggest ten clones account for around 0.98% of the sample. Here the sequenced sample was peripheral blood, taken 28 days after the second AZD1222 dose. The receptors originated from an adult who received the AZD1222 COVID-19 vaccine.

The V call is TRBV6-1, the J call TRBJ1-5, with TRBD1 matching over 7 bases. Losses at the gene ends were 3 bases for V and 4 bases for J; bases not matched to a gene: 9. This CDR3 spans 16 amino acids. The V gene's germline CDR1 is MNHNS and CDR2 SASEGT. For the CDR3, the DNA is TGTGCCAGCAGTGAGATAAGACAGGGCCCAAATCAGCCCCAGCATTTT. Amino acid sequence: CASSEIRQGPNQPQHF.

This sequence joins TRBV9 and TRBJ2-1; perhaps D is TRBD1 or TRBD2 (7 bases each). V was pared by 3 bases and J by 12 bases, with 16 bases between. CDR3 length equals 13 residues. Germline assignment: CDR1 SGDLS and CDR2 YYNGEE. This CDR3 reads CASSAQGGGGQFF. The CDR3 nucleotides are TGTGCCAGCAGCGCCCAGGGGGGCGGGGGGCAGTTCTTC.

The chain employs TRBV19 and TRBJ1-4; TRBD1 matches 9 bases. J lost 3 bases, V lost 3 bases, and 2 bases had no gene match. CDR1 and CDR2 (germline): LNHDA, SQIVND (reference sequence). The CDR3 covers 15 residues. The CDR3 region is CASSIGQGSNEKLFF. The CDR3 DNA is TGTGCCAGTAGTATTGGACAGGGGTCTAATGAAAAACTGTTTTTT.

V gene TRBV5-1 combines with J gene TRBJ1-3; 9 bases are a match to TRBD1. The germline CDR1 and CDR2 sequences are SGHRS and YFSETQ. The CDR3 is made up of 16 amino acids. V was clipped by 4 bases and J by 2 bases; unmatched bases: 7. CDR3 loop: CASSGGTGSPGNTIYF. CDR3 DNA: TGCGCCAGCAGCGGGGGGACAGGGTCTCCTGGAAACACCATATATTTT.

This chain connects TRBV5-6 to TRBJ1-6; D not certain. This CDR3 is built from 18 residues. Trimming left V 1 base short and J 6 bases short, with 20 bases between. Germline V CDR1 and CDR2: SGHDT, YYEEEE. The DNA for the CDR3 is TGTGCCAGCAGCTTGTACGGCGGCCAGGCTGATCCTAATTCACCCCTCCACTTT. It translates to CASSLYGGQADPNSPLHF.

The J gene is TRBJ2-3, the V gene TRBV6-4; the D call may be TRBD1 or TRBD2 (6 bases each). The CDR3 is 15 amino acids. Trimming pared 0 bases from V and 5 bases from J, leaving 12 bases between. Germline V CDR1 and CDR2: MRHNA, SNTAGT. CDR3: CASSDSKGGGDTQYF. The CDR3 nucleotides read TGTGCCAGCAGTGACTCGAAGGGGGGCGGAGATACGCAGTATTTT.

Only one count was recorded for this clone. The V and J genes are TRBV7-3 and TRBJ1-1; D not certain. Germline V lookup: CDR1 SGHTA, CDR2 FQGTGA. This CDR3 spans 14 amino acids. Trimming removed 3 bases from V and 0 bases from J, with 8 bases in between. CDR3 amino acids: CASSLRALNTEAFF. CDR3 sequence (DNA): TGTGCCAGCAGCTTGAGGGCCTTGAACACTGAAGCTTTCTTT.

This chain links TRBV19 with TRBJ1-5; possibly TRBD1 for D (6 bases). Germline-derived CDR1 and CDR2 are LNHDA and SQIVND (reference sequence). Trimming stripped 6 bases from V and 2 bases from J, with 14 bases between. The length of the CDR3 is 15 residues. CDR3 residues: CASRLQGAGNQPQHF. The CDR3 DNA follows: TGTGCCAGTAGATTACAGGGTGCGGGCAATCAGCCCCAGCATTTT.

The genes are TRBV29-1 and TRBJ2-7; maybe TRBD1 (6 bases). CDR3 length equals 12 residues. V was shortened by 6 bases and J by 3 bases, with 12 bases between the two germline ends. Germline CDR1 and CDR2: SQVTM and ANQGSEA. The CDR3 DNA reads as TGCAGCGTCCTCTTACAGGGCTACGAGCAGTACTTC. Protein sequence: CSVLLQGYEQYF.

The chain carries TRBV7-2 and TRBJ2-7, with D unclear. V was trimmed by 5 bases and J by 3 bases, leaving 14 bases between them. CDR1 is SGHTA and CDR2 is FQGNSA in the germline V gene. The CDR3 is made up of 14 amino acids. The CDR3 here is CASSPRGFIYEQYF. CDR3 DNA: TGTGCCAGCAGCCCTCGAGGATTCATCTACGAGCAGTACTTC.

V is TRBV3-1 (or the pseudogene TRBV3-2) and J is TRBJ1-2; D uncertain. V was pared by 0 bases and J by 8 bases, with 13 bases between. The CDR3 loop spans 14 amino acids. Germline values: CDR1 LGHDT, CDR2 YNNKEL (reference sequence). CDR3 DNA: TGTGCCAGCAGCCAAGAAGGCGGTCCTGGGGGCTACACCTTC. It is translated as CASSQEGGPGGYTF.

For this clone: The sample contains more than one DNA sequence encoding this CDR3. V is TRBV18 and J is TRBJ1-1; D unresolved. Germline V lookup: CDR1 KGHSH, CDR2 LQKENI. The CDR3 is made up of 13 amino acids. The germline V and J ends were trimmed by 6 bases and 2 bases, with 10 bases remaining between them. The DNA for the CDR3 is TGTGCCAGCTCCCGGACCGAAAACACTGAAGCTTTCTTT. Translating it yields CASSRTENTEAFF. Complete variable domain (other parts from reference TRBV18 and TRBJ1-1): NAGVMQNPRHLVRRRGQEARLRCSPMKGHSHVYWYRQLPEEGLKFMVYLQKENIIDESGMPKERFSAEFPKEGPSILRIQQVVRGDSAAYFCASSRTENTEAFFGQGTRLTVV.

Details on this clone: Other DNA sequences within the sample encode an identical CDR3. This chain links TRBV27 with TRBJ1-1, with D possibly being TRBD1 (6 bases). Germline V gives CDR1 MNHEY, CDR2 SMNVEV (reference sequence). This CDR3 region has 13 residues. Deletions cut 3 bases from V and 4 bases from J, with 9 bases between. This CDR3 is CASSFGGGTEAFF. DNA for the CDR3: TGTGCCAGCAGTTTCGGAGGGGGCACTGAAGCTTTCTTT.

The chain is built from TRBV19 and TRBJ1-2, with D tentatively TRBD1 (6 bases). The CDR3 runs to 14 residues. Germline V lookup: CDR1 LNHDA, CDR2 SQIVND (reference sequence). The ends were cut back, 7 bases at V and 8 bases at J, with 20 bases in the middle. This chain's CDR3 is CASTRGGGADGYTF. The CDR3, as DNA: TGTGCCAGTACCCGCGGAGGGGGGGCGGACGGCTACACCTTC.

The V call is TRBV13, the J call TRBJ1-1, with D unclear. In germline, CDR1 is PRHDT, CDR2 FYEKMQ (reference sequence). This CDR3 comprises 13 residues. V was clipped by 5 bases and J by 4 bases, with 11 bases between them. Here the CDR3 DNA reads TGTGCCAGCAGCGTGGGCCCCTCCACTGAAGCTTTCTTT. Protein product: CASSVGPSTEAFF.

In DNA form, the CDR3 reads TGTGCCAGCAGTTACGTGGGTCCAGGTGGCTACACCTTC. Translating gives CASSYVGPGGYTF. V usage is TRBV6-2 or TRBV6-3 and J usage is TRBJ1-2; no reliable D call. The CDR3 loop spans 13 amino acids. V lost 2 bases, J lost 7 bases, and 11 bases lay in between. Germline CDR1 reads MNHEY; CDR2 reads SVGEGT.

J is TRBJ1-1 and V is TRBV7-9; unclear D gene. The CDR3 covers 11 residues. Trimming left V 4 bases short and J 5 bases short, with 5 bases between. Germline loops: CDR1 SEHNR, CDR2 FQNEAQ (reference sequence). The CDR3 DNA reads as TGTGCCAGCAGCTGGAGGACTGAAGCTTTCTTT. Its protein is CASSWRTEAFF.

The V gene is TRBV3-1 (or the pseudogene TRBV3-2), the J gene TRBJ2-7; 7 positions agree with TRBD1. The V and J ends lost 8 bases and 0 bases, in that order; junction bases with no gene match: 4. This CDR3 contains 13 residues. Per germline, CDR1 LGHDT and CDR2 YNNKEL (reference sequence). The CDR3, as DNA: TGTGCCAGCGGCTCAGGGGGCTCCTACGAGCAGTACTTC. It specifies CASGSGGSYEQYF.

J is TRBJ1-3 and V is TRBV9, with 7 bases lining up with TRBD1. Germline loops: CDR1 SGDLS, CDR2 YYNGEE. The V and J ends lost 4 bases and 2 bases, in that order; junction bases with no gene match: 3. CDR3 length equals 14 residues. Here the CDR3 DNA reads TGTGCCAGCAGCCTCCAGGGGGCTGGAAACACCATATATTTT. Translation: CASSLQGAGNTIYF.